A selection of T cell receptor beta chains follows, all from one sample in a study of cytomegalovirus exposure and HLA in healthy donors. Clones were read by immunoSEQ multiplex PCR, and TCRdb kept only the in-frame ones, dropping some. The sample includes about 150,000 clones, 80% of them seen just once. The sequenced sample consisted of PBMCs. These receptors were taken from a woman aged 40 to 50 in good health and CMV-seropositive. CDR3s include the opening cysteine and the closing phenylalanine or tryptophan. A D gene is named only where the DNA matches it firmly. The size of a clone is reported for some rows only, either as once, few or many, or as a class for expanded clones.

J,D,size,V,DNA,CDR3
TRBJ1-3,.,few,TRBV4-1,TGCGCCAGCAGTCCTCGTTCCGGTACAGGGCACCCCTCTGGAAACACCATATATTTT,CASSPRSGTGHPSGNTIYF
TRBJ1-4,.,.,TRBV4-2,TGTGCCAGCAGCCGAGGATCAGCGGCAACTAATGAAAAACTGTTTTTT,CASSRGSAATNEKLFF
TRBJ2-3,TRBD2,.,TRBV27,TGTGCCAGCAGAAGGACTAGCGGAGCTAGCACAGATACGCAGTATTTT,CASRRTSGASTDTQYF
TRBJ1-5,TRBD1,.,TRBV28,TGTGCCAGCAGTTCGCCAACAGGGGGCGCAGATCAGCCCCAGCATTTT,CASSSPTGGADQPQHF
TRBJ2-7,.,.,TRBV5-1,TGCGCCAGCAGCCTATCCCCGGGTTACGAGCAGTACTTC,CASSLSPGYEQYF
TRBJ2-1,.,.,TRBV28,TGTGCCAGCAGTTTCCTGCAGGGAAGCAATGAGCAGTTCTTC,CASSFLQGSNEQFF
TRBJ2-5,TRBD2,.,TRBV18,TGTGCCAGCTCACCGGGAAAAACTAGCGGAGTATCAGAGACCCAGTACTTC,CASSPGKTSGVSETQYF
TRBJ2-5,.,few,TRBV2,TGTGCCAGCACCTCCGGAGGTTTTCAAGAGACCCAGTACTTC,CASTSGGFQETQYF
TRBJ1-2,TRBD1,.,TRBV27,TGTGCCAGCAGTTTATACTCGGGACAGTCCTATGGCTACACCTTC,CASSLYSGQSYGYTF
TRBJ2-5,.,.,TRBV7-9,TGTGCCAGCAGGTCCGGGGTTTCGGAGACCCAGTACTTC,CASRSGVSETQYF
TRBJ2-5,.,.,TRBV5-1,TGCGCCAGCAGCGTGAGCCAAGAGACCCAGTACTTC,CASSVSQETQYF
TRBJ2-1,TRBD2,.,TRBV7-9,TGTGCCAGCAGCATCAGCGGGAGAGTAGGAAACAATGAGCAGTTCTTC,CASSISGRVGNNEQFF
TRBJ1-3,TRBD1,.,TRBV28,TGTGCCAGCAGTTCTGGGACAGCAGGTGGAAACACCATATATTTT,CASSSGTAGGNTIYF
TRBJ1-1,.,.,TRBV19,TGTGCCAGTAGTACCCCTCCCGGGGGAGTTGCTTTCTTT,CASSTPPGGVAFF
TRBJ2-1,.,.,TRBV7-9,TGTGCCAGCAGCTACAGGGATACCTACAATGAGCAGTTCTTC,CASSYRDTYNEQFF
TRBJ2-3,TRBD1,once,TRBV2,TGTGCCAGCAGGGATCCGGGACAGGGCACAGATACGCAGTATTTT,CASRDPGQGTDTQYF
TRBJ1-4,TRBD1,.,TRBV27,TGTGCCAGCAGTTTGTCGGGGGGGACAGGGAGGACTAATGAAAAACTGTTTTTT,CASSLSGGTGRTNEKLFF
TRBJ2-7,TRBD2,.,TRBV4-1,TGCGCCAGCAGCCAAGATTCTTCTAGCGGGAGGGCCAGACACTACGAGCAGTACTTC,CASSQDSSSGRARHYEQYF
TRBJ2-3,.,.,TRBV5-1,TGCGCCAGCAGACCGAGGGTGGTAGCGCCCACAGATACGCAGTATTTT,CASRPRVVAPTDTQYF
TRBJ2-1,TRBD2,.,TRBV5-1,TGCGCCAGCAGCAGCGGGACTAGAATCGGTGAGCAGTTCTTC,CASSSGTRIGEQFF
TRBJ1-1,TRBD1,.,TRBV2,TGTGCCAGCAGTTACGGGACAGGGAGCCATGGGAACACTGAAGCTTTCTTT,CASSYGTGSHGNTEAFF
TRBJ2-7,.,few,TRBV6-6,TGTGCCAGCAGTTACTCCGGGTTTTACGAGCAGTACTTC,CASSYSGFYEQYF
TRBJ1-2,TRBD1,.,TRBV11-2,TGTGCCAGCAGCCACTCTGAGTGGGGGACAGATGGCTACACCTTC,CASSHSEWGTDGYTF
TRBJ2-1,TRBD2,.,TRBV28,TGTGCCAGCAGTTTAAGGGGACTAGCGGCTTACAGCTCCTACAATGAGCAGTTCTTC,CASSLRGLAAYSSYNEQFF
TRBJ2-5,.,once,TRBV6-1,TGTGCCAGCAGTGAAGAGGTAGCGGCGGTACAAGAGACCCAGTACTTC,CASSEEVAAVQETQYF
TRBJ2-7,TRBD2,.,TRBV6-5,TGTGCCAGCAGTTCCGGGACTAGCGGGAACTACGAGCAGTACTTC,CASSSGTSGNYEQYF
TRBJ2-2,.,.,TRBV29-1,TGCAGCGTTGAGATACAAGACACCGGGGAGCTGTTTTTT,CSVEIQDTGELFF
TRBJ2-5,.,few,TRBV7-2,TGTGCCAGCAGCTCCCGGGGCCAAGAGACCCAGTACTTC,CASSSRGQETQYF
TRBJ2-1,.,.,TRBV11-2,TGTGCCAGCTCCACAGGTTACAATGAGCAGTTCTTC,CASSTGYNEQFF
TRBJ2-1,TRBD1,.,TRBV18,TGTGCCAGCTCTCTTGACAGGGGGCGTTTAAATGAGCAGTTCTTC,CASSLDRGRLNEQFF
TRBJ1-5,TRBD1,few,TRBV18,TGTGCCAGCTCAGTCCAGGGGACAGAAAATCAGCCCCAGCATTTT,CASSVQGTENQPQHF
TRBJ1-2,.,.,TRBV30,TGTGCTTTCGATTCCTCAGGCTATGGCTACACCTTC,CAFDSSGYGYTF
TRBJ2-1,TRBD2,.,TRBV6-5,TGTGTCACACAGACTAGCGGGATTCCCCATGAGCAGTTCTTC,CVTQTSGIPHEQFF
TRBJ1-4,.,.,TRBV7-2,TGTGCCAGCAGCTCCAGACAAGTGGAAAAACTGTTTTTT,CASSSRQVEKLFF
TRBJ2-7,TRBD1,.,TRBV9,TGTGCCAGCAGCGGACCCGGGACAGGGGGTATCGAGCAGTACTTC,CASSGPGTGGIEQYF
TRBJ2-5,TRBD1,.,TRBV5-1,TGCGCCAGCAGTGGACAGGGGACGGGAGAGACCCAGTACTTC,CASSGQGTGETQYF
TRBJ2-1,.,few,TRBV7-8,TGTGCCAGCAGCTTATGGCGGAGCTCCTACAATGAGCAGTTCTTC,CASSLWRSSYNEQFF